The 32 T cell receptor beta chains listed next were all sequenced from one sample in a study of blood T cell repertoires in COVID-19. Measured with immunoSEQ multiplex PCR; TCRdb has only the in-frame clones, and not every one. The sample carries about 100,000 clones, about 87% recorded once. Input material: peripheral blood. These receptors all come from a man over 45 with active or convalescent COVID-19.

CDR3 region: CASSLGQGRDEKLFF. CDR3 sequence (DNA): TGTGCCAGCAGCTTAGGACAGGGTAGAGATGAAAAACTGTTTTTT. This sequence joins TRBV7-9 and TRBJ1-4; TRBD1 aligns across 7 bases. Germline CDR1 SEHNR, CDR2 FQNEAQ (reference sequence). Unmatched junction bases numbered 5, after V lost 1 base and J lost 6 bases. The length of the CDR3 is 15 residues.

V usage is TRBV30 and J usage is TRBJ1-2; D ambiguous. Germline V gives CDR1 GTSNPN, CDR2 SVGIG (reference sequence). Trimming shortened V by 3 bases and J by 8 bases, and 13 bases separated the two germline ends. The CDR3 covers 12 residues. The CDR3 sequence: CAWRNSGRGYTF. Written as DNA, the CDR3 is TGTGCCTGGAGGAACAGCGGTCGCGGCTACACCTTC. The full variable domain, rest sourced from reference TRBV30 and TRBJ1-2, is SQTIHQWPATLVQPVGSPLSLECTVEGTSNPNLYWYRQAAGRGLQLLFYSVGIGQISSEVPQNLSASRPQDRQFILSSKKLLLSDSGFYLCAWRNSGRGYTFGSGTRLTVV.

The V and J genes are TRBV28 and TRBJ1-2; D is perhaps TRBD1 (5 bases). The germline gives CDR1 MDHEN, CDR2 SYDVKM. The CDR3 sequence is 13 residues long. V dropped 3 bases and J dropped 8 bases, with 13 bases sitting between them. CDR3 DNA: TGTGCCAGCAGTTTTCCCAGGGCAAAAGGCTACACCTTC. It is translated as CASSFPRAKGYTF.

This clone was observed a single time. V is TRBV29-1 and J is TRBJ2-5; weak D call: TRBD1 (6 bases). CDR1 is SQVTM and CDR2 is ANQGSEA in the germline V gene. The V end was cut by 0 bases, the J end by 2 bases, with 10 bases between. This CDR3 spans 14 amino acids. This CDR3 reads CSVEDPGQQETQYF. Written as DNA, the CDR3 is TGCAGCGTTGAAGATCCAGGACAGCAAGAGACCCAGTACTTC.

The V gene is TRBV20-1, the J gene TRBJ2-2; 11 positions agree with TRBD2. Germline V CDR1 and CDR2: DFQATT, SNEGSKA (reference sequence). The CDR3 sequence is 15 residues long. After removal of 3 bases from V and 5 bases from J, the junction contained 5 bases not matched to a gene. The CDR3 sequence is CSASGTSGSTGELFF. DNA of the CDR3: TGCAGTGCTAGTGGGACTAGCGGTTCGACCGGGGAGCTGTTTTTT.

This rearrangement joins TRBV3-1 (or the pseudogene TRBV3-2) to TRBJ2-2, with TRBD2 identical over 8 bases. The CDR3 has 17 residues. Germline assignment: CDR1 LGHDT and CDR2 YNNKEL (reference sequence). V trimming: 4 bases; J trimming: 4 bases; junction bases outside the gene matches: 11. In DNA form, the CDR3 reads TGTGCCAGCAGCCGACCGCCGGGACTAGATATCACCGGGGAGCTGTTTTTT. Its protein is CASSRPPGLDITGELFF.

CDR3 nucleotides: TGTGCCAGCAGTGAAGTCTACAGCTACGAGCAGTACTTC. Residues: CASSEVYSYEQYF. The chain is built from TRBV6-1 and TRBJ2-7; no firm D call. Germline-derived CDR1 and CDR2 are MNHNS and SASEGT. Trimming pared 1 base from V and 3 bases from J, leaving 7 bases between. The CDR3 loop spans 13 amino acids.

The chain combines TRBV7-8 with TRBJ1-5, with D perhaps matching TRBD1 (5 bases). The CDR3 has 16 residues. Trimming shortened V by 5 bases and J by 4 bases, and 18 bases separated the two germline ends. Germline V gene data show CDR1 as SGHVS and CDR2 as FQNEAQ. The CDR3 spells CASSQQGGARNQPQHF. Written as DNA, the CDR3 is TGTGCCAGCAGCCAGCAGGGTGGGGCACGGAATCAGCCCCAGCATTTT.

The CDR3 region is CASRNSDRENQPQHF. In DNA, the CDR3 is TGTGCCAGCAGAAACAGCGACAGGGAGAATCAGCCCCAGCATTTT. V is TRBV11-2 and J is TRBJ1-5; 7 bases are shared with TRBD1. CDR1 and CDR2 (germline): SGHAT, FQNNGV. Losses at the gene ends were 6 bases for V and 4 bases for J; bases not matched to a gene: 9. The CDR3 is made up of 15 amino acids.

V and J are TRBV6-5 and TRBJ1-5; D is ambiguous. V lost 8 bases, J lost 3 bases, and 14 bases lay in between. This CDR3 contains 14 residues. Germline-derived CDR1 and CDR2 are MNHEY and SVGAGI. CDR3 sequence (DNA): TGTGCCAGCTCATCCGGGAATAACAATCAGCCCCAGCATTTT. Encoded protein: CASSSGNNNQPQHF.

The chain has TRBV18 and TRBJ2-1; tentatively, D is TRBD2 (7 bases). Per germline, CDR1 KGHSH and CDR2 LQKENI. CDR3 length equals 15 residues. Trimming removed 2 bases from V and 0 bases from J, with 8 bases in between. The CDR3: CASSPGGASYNEQFF. The DNA for the CDR3 is TGTGCCAGCTCACCAGGGGGGGCCTCCTACAATGAGCAGTTCTTC. Using reference TRBV18 and TRBJ2-1 for the parts outside the CDR3, the full variable domain is NAGVMQNPRHLVRRRGQEARLRCSPMKGHSHVYWYRQLPEEGLKFMVYLQKENIIDESGMPKERFSAEFPKEGPSILRIQQVVRGDSAAYFCASSPGGASYNEQFFGPGTRLTVL.

The chain links TRBV28 to TRBJ2-7, with D maybe TRBD2 (5 bases). The germline V gene encodes CDR1 MDHEN and CDR2 SYDVKM. V shed 3 bases and J shed 3 bases, with 15 bases lying between them. The CDR3 sequence is 15 residues long. CDR3 amino acids: CASSLGAGTLYEQYF. Written as DNA, the CDR3 is TGTGCCAGCAGTTTGGGTGCGGGTACCCTCTACGAGCAGTACTTC.

This clone has a single count. The genes are TRBV28 and TRBJ1-1, with TRBD1 matching over 9 bases. CDR3 size: 14 residues. Germline V lookup: CDR1 MDHEN, CDR2 SYDVKM. The J segment lost 5 bases and the V segment lost 5 bases, leaving 6 bases of the junction unmatched. The CDR3: CASSVPGQGTEAFF. The CDR3 bases are TGTGCCAGCAGTGTCCCGGGACAGGGAACTGAAGCTTTCTTT.

This clone was found once. The chain uses TRBV6-5 and TRBJ2-5; 8 bases align to TRBD2. V gave up 8 bases and J gave up 0 bases; unmatched junction bases: 8. Germline CDR1 reads MNHEY; CDR2 reads SVGAGI. CDR3 length equals 15 residues. CDR3 protein: CASGRGGGYQETQYF. The CDR3 nucleotides read TGTGCCAGCGGTAGGGGCGGGGGGTACCAAGAGACCCAGTACTTC.

The V call is TRBV5-5, the J call TRBJ2-7; D not certain. V gave up 0 bases and J gave up 2 bases, with 6 bases separating them. The CDR3 has 13 amino acids. Germline lookup yields CDR1 SGHKS and CDR2 YYEKEE (reference sequence). CDR3 region: CASSLAVPYEQYF. DNA of the CDR3: TGTGCCAGCAGCTTGGCGGTACCCTACGAGCAGTACTTC.

A single count supports this clone. The chain combines TRBV3-1 (or the pseudogene TRBV3-2) with TRBJ2-5; D is ambiguous. Per germline, CDR1 LGHDT and CDR2 YNNKEL (reference sequence). This CDR3 comprises 13 residues. The ends were cut back, 1 base at V and 3 bases at J, with 6 bases in the middle. The CDR3 sequence is CASSQASEETQYF. The DNA of the CDR3 is TGTGCCAGCAGCCAAGCGTCAGAAGAGACCCAGTACTTC.

V gene TRBV5-1 combines with J gene TRBJ1-1; D gene ambiguous. The CDR3 length is 13 residues. The V gene's germline CDR1 is SGHRS and CDR2 YFSETQ. With 0 bases removed from V and 8 bases from J, the gap between germline ends came to 11 bases. The CDR3 loop is CASSLEQDREAFF. DNA of the CDR3: TGCGCCAGCAGCTTGGAGCAGGATCGGGAAGCTTTCTTT.

This chain joins TRBV24-1 and TRBJ2-3; 8 bases are a match to TRBD2. Germline values: CDR1 KGHDR, CDR2 SFDVKD. The CDR3 is made up of 17 amino acids. V was clipped by 4 bases and J by 2 bases; unmatched bases: 10. Here the CDR3 reads CATSEVGTRRSTDTQYF. In DNA, the CDR3 is TGTGCCACCAGTGAAGTCGGGACTAGACGATCCACAGATACGCAGTATTTT.

J is TRBJ1-1 and V is TRBV4-1; D remains unclear. The germline V gene encodes CDR1 MGHRA and CDR2 YSYEKL. The CDR3 has 13 amino acids. The V gene lost 3 bases and the J gene lost 5 bases, with 10 bases spanning the gap. The CDR3 here is CASSHSEETEAFF. The CDR3 region has the DNA TGCGCCAGCAGCCACTCGGAGGAGACTGAAGCTTTCTTT.

V gene TRBV7-9 combines with J gene TRBJ2-7; 9 positions match TRBD2. The CDR3 has 12 residues. In germline, CDR1 is SEHNR, CDR2 FQNEAQ (reference sequence). The V gene end was trimmed by 5 bases and the J gene end by 7 bases; junction bases not matched to a gene: 3. CDR3 nucleotide sequence: TGTGCCAGCAGCACAGGACTAGCGGAGCAGTACTTC. Residues: CASSTGLAEQYF.

CDR3 bases: TGCGCCAGCAGCCCCGGCCAAGGAAGCGGGAGTCGGGAGCAGTACTTC. This translates into CASSPGQGSGSREQYF. V gene TRBV4-3 combines with J gene TRBJ2-7, with 8 bases identical to TRBD2. CDR1 is LGHNA, CDR2 YSLEER, per germline. The CDR3 runs 16 residues. V shed 4 bases, J shed 7 bases, and the junction held 15 bases outside the gene matches.

The chain has TRBV5-5 and TRBJ2-6; TRBD1 might be the D (6 bases). Trimming took off 1 base at V and 0 bases at J, with 17 bases between the two ends. Germline CDR1 is SGHKS and CDR2 is YYEKEE (reference sequence). This CDR3 region has 19 residues. This CDR3 is CASSLRSITGLSGANVLTF. The CDR3 DNA is TGTGCCAGCAGCTTGAGATCCATTACAGGGCTCTCTGGGGCCAACGTCCTGACTTTC.

V usage is TRBV5-1 and J usage is TRBJ2-5; a possible D gene is TRBD2 (5 bases). The CDR3 runs to 15 residues. V lost 3 bases and J lost 1, with 13 bases in between. The germline V gene has CDR1 SGHRS and CDR2 YFSETQ. The chain's CDR3 is CASSWGDNTQETQYF. The CDR3 DNA is TGCGCCAGCAGCTGGGGAGACAACACCCAAGAGACCCAGTACTTC.

The chain links TRBV10-3 to TRBJ2-1, with D possibly matching TRBD1 (5 bases). This CDR3 has 15 amino acids. V was cut by 3 bases and J by 4 bases, with 13 bases left in between. CDR1 ENHRY and CDR2 SYGVKD come from the germline V gene. The chain's CDR3 is CAISDGAVNYNEQFF. CDR3 in DNA: TGTGCCATCAGTGATGGGGCGGTTAATTACAATGAGCAGTTCTTC.

V and J are TRBV25-1 and TRBJ2-2, with TRBD1 matching over 7 bases. Losses at the gene ends were 4 bases for V and 7 bases for J; bases not matched to a gene: 3. From germline, CDR1 is MGHDK and CDR2 SYGVNS. The CDR3 totals 13 residues. The CDR3 loop reads CASSATGLGELFF. DNA for the CDR3: TGTGCCAGCAGTGCGACAGGGCTCGGGGAGCTGTTTTTT.

CDR3 nucleotides: TGTGCCAGTAGTATGCTGCTAGCGGGGATCAATGAGCAGTTCTTC. Protein sequence: CASSMLLAGINEQFF. The genes are TRBV19 and TRBJ2-1; TRBD2 matches 9 bases. V lost 3 bases and J lost 6; bases outside the gene matches: 6. The CDR3 contains 15 residues. Germline CDR1 and CDR2: LNHDA and SQIVND (reference sequence).

The gene calls are TRBV5-1 and TRBJ2-3; 8 bases are shared with TRBD2. CDR3 length: 15 residues. Per the germline V gene, CDR1 is SGHRS and CDR2 is YFSETQ. Unmatched junction bases numbered 3, after V lost 0 bases and J lost 3 bases. This CDR3 reads CASSLAQRETDTQYF. The CDR3 DNA reads TGCGCCAGCAGCTTGGCCCAGCGGGAGACAGATACGCAGTATTTT.

This clone was counted a single time. V usage is TRBV11-3 and J usage is TRBJ2-7; D unresolved. The CDR3 loop spans 17 amino acids. CDR1 SGHNT and CDR2 YENEEA come from the germline V gene. The V end lost 5 bases, the J end lost 2 bases, and 22 bases lay between the germline ends. The CDR3 region is CASSPSPPATDPYEQYF. The CDR3 DNA is TGTGCCAGCAGCCCTTCCCCCCCAGCGACCGACCCCTACGAGCAGTACTTC.

This clone was seen just once. The chain joins TRBV30 to TRBJ1-5; D may be TRBD1 (5 bases). The V end lost 4 bases, the J end lost 1 base, and 14 bases lay between the germline ends. Germline V gives CDR1 GTSNPN, CDR2 SVGIG (reference sequence). The CDR3 length is 15 residues. This CDR3 is CAWNGGGGSNQPQHF. The CDR3 DNA follows: TGTGCCTGGAATGGGGGGGGTGGCAGCAATCAGCCCCAGCATTTT.

The V and J genes are TRBV14 and TRBJ1-1; 7 positions match TRBD1. J lost 5 bases, V lost 1 base, and 22 bases had no gene match. The length of the CDR3 is 20 residues. The germline V gene has CDR1 SGHDN and CDR2 FVKESK. The DNA of the CDR3 is TGTGCCAGCAGCCAAGGTATGGGACTGGGGGGCGGCGGCAGGGGGACTGAAGCTTTCTTT. Translating it yields CASSQGMGLGGGGRGTEAFF.

V gene TRBV19 combines with J gene TRBJ2-3, with 11 bases that match TRBD2. This CDR3 contains 14 residues. Trimming took 6 bases from V and 5 from J; bases not matched to a gene: 4. Germline V gives CDR1 LNHDA, CDR2 SQIVND (reference sequence). The CDR3 DNA sequence: TGTGCCAGTAGCGTAGCGGGAGGGATAGATACGCAGTATTTT. Translating gives CASSVAGGIDTQYF.

There are a few counts of this clone. The gene calls are TRBV6-2 or TRBV6-3 and TRBJ1-6; D uncertain. The CDR3 contains 13 residues. The ends were cut back, 4 bases at V and 11 bases at J, with 12 bases in the middle. Germline V gene sequence: CDR1 MNHEY, CDR2 SVGEGT. CDR3 DNA sequence: TGTGCCAGCAGTTTCCCGGGAGGTACACCCCTCCACTTT. Its protein product is CASSFPGGTPLHF.